Given below is one T cell receptor (beta chain) in context. The sample is drawn from a study of blood T cell repertoires in COVID-19. Study overall: COVID-19 samples from acute and convalescent phases originated in the United States, Italy and Spain. Nucleic acid was either cDNA or gDNA, and it came from T cells, B-cell-depleted T cells, or PBMCs.

Germline V CDR1 and CDR2: SNHLY, FYNNEI. Trimming cost V 6 bases and J 5 bases, with 9 bases left between them. The CDR3 runs 12 residues. In the authors' workflow: Counts of nucleated cells, estimated from reference gene primer amplification, were obtained. TCRdb's table, derived via immunoSEQ multiplex PCR, lists solely in-frame clones and lacks some. The DNA gave D and trimming, while V, J and clone size come from that table. The table records roughly 250,000 clones, about 90% of them present only once. Recruited during active infection, patients (from Seattle) were subsequently followed longitudinally.

The sample comprised peripheral blood. The source of this sequence is a woman aged 25 to 39 with COVID-19, enrolled during active disease. The rearrangement links TRBV2 to TRBJ2-3; D is unresolved. The CDR3 sequence is CASRARGDTQYF. The CDR3 nucleotides are TGTGCCAGCAGGGCTCGAGGAGATACGCAGTATTTT.